This note documents a single T cell receptor beta chain sequence. The antigen is not known. Healthy bone marrow donors supplied every sample. In the PCR, 60 Vbeta and 13 Jbeta primers were used. Clones were read by immunoSEQ multiplex PCR, and TCRdb kept only the in-frame ones, dropping some. The sample lists about 110,000 clones, around 81% occurring once. This entry belongs to a study of cytomegalovirus exposure and HLA in healthy donors. Whole-study results and caveats: A likely sequencing artifact accounted for one observed cluster of highly shared sequence variants.

This CDR3 has 13 amino acids. V was trimmed by 4 bases and J by 8 bases, leaving 15 bases between them. Germline lookup yields CDR1 SGHNT and CDR2 YYREEE (reference sequence). Material: PBMCs. This chain connects TRBV5-4 to TRBJ1-2, with D tentatively TRBD1 (6 bases). The TCR sequence derives from a woman aged 25 to 39 in good health and CMV-seronegative. The CDR3 region is CASSGETGVGYTF. The CDR3 DNA is TGTGCCAGCAGCGGGGAGACAGGAGTAGGCTACACCTTC.